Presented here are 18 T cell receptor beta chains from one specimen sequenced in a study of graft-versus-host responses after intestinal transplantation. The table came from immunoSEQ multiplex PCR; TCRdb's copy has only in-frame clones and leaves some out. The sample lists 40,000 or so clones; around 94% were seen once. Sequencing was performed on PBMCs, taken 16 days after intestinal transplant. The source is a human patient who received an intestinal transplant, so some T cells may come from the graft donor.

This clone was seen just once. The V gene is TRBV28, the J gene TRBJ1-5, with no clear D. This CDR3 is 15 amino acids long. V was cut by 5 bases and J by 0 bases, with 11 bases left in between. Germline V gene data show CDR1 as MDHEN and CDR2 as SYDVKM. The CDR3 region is CASSPPGYSNQPQHF. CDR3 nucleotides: TGTGCCAGCAGTCCACCAGGCTATAGCAATCAGCCCCAGCATTTT.

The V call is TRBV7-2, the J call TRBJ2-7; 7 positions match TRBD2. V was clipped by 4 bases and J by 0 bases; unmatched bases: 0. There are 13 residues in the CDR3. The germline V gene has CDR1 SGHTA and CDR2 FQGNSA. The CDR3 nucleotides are TGTGCCAGCAGCTGGGACTACTCCTACGAGCAGTACTTC. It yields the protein CASSWDYSYEQYF.

CDR3 in amino acids: CASTPRDVAKNIQYF. CDR3 nucleotide sequence: TGTGCCAGCACCCCAAGGGATGTAGCCAAAAACATTCAGTACTTC. The genes are TRBV28 and TRBJ2-4; D gene ambiguous. Between the trimmed V and J ends, which lost 7 bases and 0 bases, there was a span of 13 bases. Germline lookup yields CDR1 MDHEN and CDR2 SYDVKM. The length of the CDR3 is 15 residues.

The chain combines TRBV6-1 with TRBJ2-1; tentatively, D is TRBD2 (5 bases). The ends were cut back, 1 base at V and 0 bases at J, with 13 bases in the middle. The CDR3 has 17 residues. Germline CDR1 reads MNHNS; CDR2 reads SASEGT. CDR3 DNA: TGTGCCAGCAGTGAAGTCCCGAGGGAGAGCTCCTACAATGAGCAGTTCTTC. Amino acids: CASSEVPRESSYNEQFF.

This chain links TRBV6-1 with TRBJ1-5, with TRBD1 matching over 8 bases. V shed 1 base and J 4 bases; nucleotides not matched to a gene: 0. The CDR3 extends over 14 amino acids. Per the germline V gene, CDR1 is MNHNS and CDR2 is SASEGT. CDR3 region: CASSEGTGNQPQHF. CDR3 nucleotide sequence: TGTGCCAGCAGTGAAGGGACAGGGAATCAGCCCCAGCATTTT.

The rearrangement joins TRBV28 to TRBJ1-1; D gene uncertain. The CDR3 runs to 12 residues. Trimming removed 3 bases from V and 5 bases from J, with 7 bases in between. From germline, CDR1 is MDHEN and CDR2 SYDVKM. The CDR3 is CASSFLQTEAFF. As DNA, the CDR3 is TGTGCCAGCAGTTTTTTGCAGACTGAAGCTTTCTTT.

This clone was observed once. CDR3: CASSLEVPGSGNEQFF. For the CDR3, the DNA is TGTGCCAGCAGCTTAGAAGTCCCCGGGAGCGGCAATGAGCAGTTCTTC. The chain links TRBV11-2 to TRBJ2-1; tentatively, D is TRBD2 (6 bases). This CDR3 comprises 16 residues. V gave up 0 bases and J gave up 6 bases, with 15 bases separating them. The germline V gene has CDR1 SGHAT and CDR2 FQNNGV.

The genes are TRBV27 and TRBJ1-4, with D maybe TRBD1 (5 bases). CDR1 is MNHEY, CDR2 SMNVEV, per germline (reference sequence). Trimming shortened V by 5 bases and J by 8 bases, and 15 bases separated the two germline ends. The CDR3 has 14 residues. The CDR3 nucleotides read TGTGCCAGCAGTCACGGGGGTGAGAGGGAAAAACTGTTTTTT. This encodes CASSHGGEREKLFF.

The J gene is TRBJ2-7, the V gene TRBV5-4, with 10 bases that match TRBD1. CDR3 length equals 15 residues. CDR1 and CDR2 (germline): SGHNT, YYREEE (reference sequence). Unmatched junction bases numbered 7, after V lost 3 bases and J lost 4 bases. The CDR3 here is CASSSDRGLGYEQYF. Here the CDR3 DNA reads TGTGCCAGCAGCTCTGACAGGGGGCTGGGATACGAGCAGTACTTC.

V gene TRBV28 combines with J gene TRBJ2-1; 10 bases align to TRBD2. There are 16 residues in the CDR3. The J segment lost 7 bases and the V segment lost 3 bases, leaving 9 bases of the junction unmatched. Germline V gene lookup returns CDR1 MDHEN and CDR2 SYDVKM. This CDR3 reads CASSLGMGLAKNEQFF. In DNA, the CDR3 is TGTGCCAGCAGTTTGGGGATGGGACTAGCGAAGAATGAGCAGTTCTTC.

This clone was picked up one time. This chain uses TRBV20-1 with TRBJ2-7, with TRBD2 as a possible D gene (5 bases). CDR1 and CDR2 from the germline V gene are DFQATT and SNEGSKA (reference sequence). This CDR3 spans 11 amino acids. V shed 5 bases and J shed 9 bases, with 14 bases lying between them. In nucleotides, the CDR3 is TGCAGTGCTGCATGGACTGCGCGGCAGTACTTC. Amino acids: CSAAWTARQYF.

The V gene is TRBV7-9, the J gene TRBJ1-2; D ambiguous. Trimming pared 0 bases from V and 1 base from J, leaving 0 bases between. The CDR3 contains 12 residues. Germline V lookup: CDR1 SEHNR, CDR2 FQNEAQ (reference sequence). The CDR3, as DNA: TGTGCCAGCAGCTTAGCTAACTATGGCTACACCTTC. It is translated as CASSLANYGYTF.

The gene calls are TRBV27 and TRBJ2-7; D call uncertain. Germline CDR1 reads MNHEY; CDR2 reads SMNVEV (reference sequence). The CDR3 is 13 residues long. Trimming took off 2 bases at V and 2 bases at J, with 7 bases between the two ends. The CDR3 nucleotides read TGTGCCAGCAGTTTACGCCAGGCCTACGAGCAGTACTTC. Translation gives CASSLRQAYEQYF.

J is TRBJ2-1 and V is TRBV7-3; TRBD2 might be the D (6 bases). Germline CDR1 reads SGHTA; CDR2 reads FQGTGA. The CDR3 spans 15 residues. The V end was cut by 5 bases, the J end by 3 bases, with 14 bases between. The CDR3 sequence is CASSPTKGLYNEQFF. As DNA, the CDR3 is TGTGCCAGCAGCCCGACGAAGGGACTCTACAATGAGCAGTTCTTC. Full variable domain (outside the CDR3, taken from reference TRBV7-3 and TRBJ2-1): GAGVSQTPSNKVTEKGKYVELRCDPISGHTALYWYRQSLGQGPEFLIYFQGTGAADDSGLPNDRFFAVRPEGSVSTLKIQRTERGDSAVYLCASSPTKGLYNEQFFGPGTRLTVL.

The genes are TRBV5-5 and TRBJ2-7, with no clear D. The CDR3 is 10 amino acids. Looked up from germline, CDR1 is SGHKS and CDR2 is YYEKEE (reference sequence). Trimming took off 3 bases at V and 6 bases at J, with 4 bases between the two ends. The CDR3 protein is CASSSLEQYF. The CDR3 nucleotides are TGTGCCAGCAGCTCCCTCGAGCAGTACTTC.

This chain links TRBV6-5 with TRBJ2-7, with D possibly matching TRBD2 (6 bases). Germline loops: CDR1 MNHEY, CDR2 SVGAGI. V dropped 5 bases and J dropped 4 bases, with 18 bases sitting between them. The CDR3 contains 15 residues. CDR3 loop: CASSTNRERAYEQYF. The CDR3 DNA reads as TGTGCCAGCAGTACAAACCGGGAGCGGGCTTACGAGCAGTACTTC.

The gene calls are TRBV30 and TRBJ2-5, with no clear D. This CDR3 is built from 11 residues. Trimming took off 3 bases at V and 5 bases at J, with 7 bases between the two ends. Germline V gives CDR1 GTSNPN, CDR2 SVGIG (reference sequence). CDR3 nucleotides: TGTGCCTGGAGGCCTGGGGAGACCCAGTACTTC. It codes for CAWRPGETQYF.

The CDR3 nucleotides read TGTGCCAGCAGCGCGACGGGAGGGGAAAACGAAAAACTGTTTTTT. Translation gives CASSATGGENEKLFF. V gene TRBV9 combines with J gene TRBJ1-4; a possible D gene is TRBD1 (5 bases). The CDR3 has 15 residues. Trimming cost V 3 bases and J 8 bases, with 17 bases left between them. The V gene's germline CDR1 is SGDLS and CDR2 YYNGEE.